The subject of this entry is one T cell receptor (beta chain). This sample was taken from a study of Ad26.COV2.S vaccination and SARS-CoV-2 variants. The treatment: about 20 received Ad26.COV2.S at low or high dose, single or two shots; about 5 received placebo; per-sample allocation not given. The study sampled participants on day 63 after the first vaccine or placebo injection. V shed 4 bases and J 2 bases; nucleotides not matched to a gene: 9. Germline CDR1 MNHEY, CDR2 SMNVEV (reference sequence). This CDR3 comprises 16 residues. Only in-frame clones appear in the TCRdb table, and some are missing; sequencing was by immunoSEQ multiplex PCR. The sample contains about 680,000 clones, 80% to 90% of which appear only once.

The material was peripheral blood, obtained in a trial of Ad26.COV2.S vaccine versus placebo. This clonotype was sampled from a person aged 18-65 years who received the Ad26.COV2.S COVID-19 vaccine or a placebo. The rearrangement uses TRBV27 and TRBJ2-7; TRBD2 matches at 9 bases. This chain's CDR3 is CASSYLGTSPTYEQYF. CDR3 bases: TGTGCCAGCAGTTACCTAGGGACTAGCCCGACCTACGAGCAGTACTTC.